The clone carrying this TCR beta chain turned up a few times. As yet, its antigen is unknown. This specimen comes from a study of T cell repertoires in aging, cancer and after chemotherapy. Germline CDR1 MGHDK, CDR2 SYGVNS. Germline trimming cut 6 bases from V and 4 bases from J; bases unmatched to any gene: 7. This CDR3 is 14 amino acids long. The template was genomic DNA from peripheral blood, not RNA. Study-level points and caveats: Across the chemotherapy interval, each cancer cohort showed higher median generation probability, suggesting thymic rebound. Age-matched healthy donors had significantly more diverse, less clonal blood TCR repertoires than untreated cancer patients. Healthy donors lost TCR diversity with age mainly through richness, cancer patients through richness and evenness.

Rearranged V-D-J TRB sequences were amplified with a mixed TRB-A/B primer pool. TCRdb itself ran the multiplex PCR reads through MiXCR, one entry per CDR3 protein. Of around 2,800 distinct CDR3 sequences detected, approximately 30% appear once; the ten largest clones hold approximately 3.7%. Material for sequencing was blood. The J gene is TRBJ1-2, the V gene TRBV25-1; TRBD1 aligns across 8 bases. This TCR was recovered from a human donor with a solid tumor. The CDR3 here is CASRAGGQSYGYTF. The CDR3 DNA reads TGTGCCAGCAGGGCAGGGGGCCAATCCTATGGCTACACCTTC.